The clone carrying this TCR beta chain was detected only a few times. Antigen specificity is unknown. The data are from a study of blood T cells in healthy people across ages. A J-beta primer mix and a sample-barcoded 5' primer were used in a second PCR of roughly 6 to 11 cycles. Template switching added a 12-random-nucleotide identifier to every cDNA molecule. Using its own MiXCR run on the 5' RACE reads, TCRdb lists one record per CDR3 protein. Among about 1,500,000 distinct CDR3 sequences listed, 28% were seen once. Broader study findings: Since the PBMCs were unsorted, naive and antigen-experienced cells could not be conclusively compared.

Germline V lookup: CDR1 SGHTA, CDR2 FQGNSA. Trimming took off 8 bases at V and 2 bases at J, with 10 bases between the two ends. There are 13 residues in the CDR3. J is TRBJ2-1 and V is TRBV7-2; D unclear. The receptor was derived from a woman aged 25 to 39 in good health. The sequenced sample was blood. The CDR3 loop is CASRPITYNEQFF. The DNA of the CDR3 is TGTGCCAGCCGGCCCATAACCTACAATGAGCAGTTCTTC.